Listed below are T cell receptor beta chains from one sample, sequenced in a study of OX40 agonist ivuxolimab in advanced cancers. TCRdb keeps only in-frame clones here, not all; method: immunoSEQ multiplex PCR. The sample holds about 42,000 clones, just over 85% seen once. The source material was CD4+ or CD8+ T cells sorted from blood, sampled in a trial of the OX40 agonist ivuxolimab. The receptors originated from an adult with an advanced solid tumor such as melanoma, head and neck, liver or kidney cancer. Both conserved end residues are part of each CDR3. Fields, in order: D gene, clone size, J gene, V gene, CDR3 protein, CDR3 DNA. The D gene is left open where the match is weak. A row's size may be missing; if present it is once, few, many or a size class.

TRBD1	.	TRBJ1-4	TRBV7-9	CASTPRDRGEKLFF	TGTGCCAGCACCCCCCGGGACAGGGGTGAAAAACTGTTTTTT
.	.	TRBJ2-6	TRBV7-8	CASSSQPGANVLTF	TGTGCCAGCAGCTCCCAGCCGGGGGCCAACGTCCTGACTTTC
.	.	TRBJ2-6	TRBV2	CASTDSLQVTVSGANVLTF	TGTGCCAGCACCGATTCCTTACAGGTTACCGTCTCTGGGGCCAACGTCCTGACTTTC
.	.	TRBJ1-3	TRBV6-5	CASSYQDMFGNTIYF	TGTGCCAGCAGTTACCAAGACATGTTCGGAAACACCATATATTTT
.	.	TRBJ2-1	TRBV9	CASSVVASTYNEQFF	TGTGCCAGCAGCGTAGTGGCTAGTACCTACAATGAGCAGTTCTTC
.	few	TRBJ1-1	TRBV27	CASHGGTEAFF	TGTGCCAGCCACGGGGGAACTGAAGCTTTCTTT
.	.	TRBJ1-2	TRBV5-1	CASSLEGLSWGYTF	TGCGCCAGCAGCTTGGAAGGATTGTCGTGGGGCTACACCTTC
TRBD2	.	TRBJ2-7	TRBV10-3	CAISGIGTSGTFGSYEQYF	TGTGCCATCAGTGGTATCGGGACTAGCGGGACCTTTGGCTCCTACGAGCAGTACTTC
.	once	TRBJ1-6	TRBV7-6	CASSLETSSYNSPLHF	TGTGCCAGCAGCTTAGAGACGAGCTCCTATAATTCACCCCTCCACTTT
.	.	TRBJ1-6	TRBV5-4	CASSSFPSSYNSPLHF	TGTGCCAGCAGTTCCTTTCCTAGCTCCTATAATTCACCCCTCCACTTT
.	few	TRBJ1-2	TRBV29-1	CSVGLGEPANYGYTF	TGCAGCGTTGGTTTGGGGGAGCCAGCTAACTATGGCTACACCTTC
.	.	TRBJ2-1	TRBV9	CASSEPGDEQFF	TGTGCCAGCAGCGAACCAGGGGATGAGCAGTTCTTC
.	.	TRBJ2-1	TRBV11-3	CASSLRQGPYNEQFF	TGTGCCAGCAGCTTACGGCAGGGACCCTACAATGAGCAGTTCTTC
.	.	TRBJ1-1	TRBV7-8	CASSFTYSENTEAFF	TGTGCCAGCAGCTTTACTTACTCGGAGAACACTGAAGCTTTCTTT
.	.	TRBJ2-2	TRBV7-8	CASSPGGRARTGELFF	TGTGCCAGCAGCCCAGGTGGCAGGGCACGGACCGGGGAGCTGTTTTTT
.	.	TRBJ2-1	TRBV2	CARRTGTEQFF	TGTGCCAGGAGGACCGGGACGGAGCAGTTCTTC
.	.	TRBJ1-1	TRBV14	CASSQDHSYSTEAFF	TGTGCCAGCAGCCAAGATCACAGCTACTCCACTGAAGCTTTCTTT
TRBD1	.	TRBJ1-4	TRBV4-1	CASSQLGQGPSNEKLFF	TGCGCCAGCAGCCAACTAGGACAGGGGCCCTCTAATGAAAAACTGTTTTTT
.	.	TRBJ2-7	TRBV7-6	CASSLSGYEQYF	TGTGCCAGCAGCTTATCTGGCTACGAGCAGTACTTC
.	once	TRBJ1-1	TRBV4-1	CASSQDRGLRNTEAFF	TGCGCCAGCAGCCAGGATCGGGGCCTCAGGAACACTGAAGCTTTCTTT
.	.	TRBJ2-2	TRBV4-3	CASSQAAAWGELFF	TGCGCCAGCAGCCAAGCGGCGGCTTGGGGGGAGCTGTTTTTT
.	.	TRBJ2-1	TRBV9	CASSISREFNEQFF	TGTGCCAGCAGCATCTCCCGGGAGTTCAATGAGCAGTTCTTC
.	.	TRBJ2-7	TRBV6-6	CASSYTGAYEQYF	TGTGCCAGCAGTTACACAGGAGCCTACGAGCAGTACTTC
.	.	TRBJ2-2	TRBV12-5	CASGFPGGAGSTGELFF	TGTGCTAGTGGTTTTCCAGGGGGGGCAGGGTCCACCGGGGAGCTGTTTTTT
.	many	TRBJ2-2	TRBV5-4	CASSPGPGETGELFF	TGTGCCAGCAGCCCCGGACCAGGGGAAACCGGGGAGCTGTTTTTT
.	once	TRBJ2-7	TRBV30	CAWSWDSAYEQYF	TGTGCCTGGAGTTGGGACTCAGCCTACGAGCAGTACTTC
.	.	TRBJ2-5	TRBV2	CASSPGSPQYF	TGTGCCAGCAGCCCAGGGTCCCCCCAGTACTTC
TRBD1	.	TRBJ1-2	TRBV7-9	CATVFGTALGYTF	TGTGCCACCGTCTTCGGGACAGCCCTTGGCTACACCTTC
.	.	TRBJ2-1	TRBV4-2	CASSRGLSNEQFF	TGTGCCAGCAGCCGTGGCCTCTCCAATGAGCAGTTCTTC
TRBD1	.	TRBJ2-7	TRBV19	CASTPKGQPSYEQYF	TGTGCCAGTACTCCCAAGGGACAGCCCTCCTACGAGCAGTACTTC
TRBD2	.	TRBJ2-3	TRBV7-9	CASSMTSGVTDTQYF	TGTGCCAGCAGCATGACTAGCGGGGTCACAGATACGCAGTATTTT
TRBD1	.	TRBJ2-1	TRBV4-3	CASSPDRGYNEQFF	TGCGCCAGCAGCCCCGACAGGGGCTACAATGAGCAGTTCTTC
TRBD1	.	TRBJ2-7	TRBV28	CASRLGQGKVHEQYF	TGTGCCAGCAGGCTTGGACAGGGTAAAGTTCACGAGCAGTACTTC
.	.	TRBJ2-1	TRBV7-3	CASSSDSSYNEQFF	TGTGCCAGCAGCTCGGACAGTTCCTACAATGAGCAGTTCTTC
.	.	TRBJ2-7	TRBV7-9	CASSFGQNYEQYF	TGTGCCAGCAGCTTCGGACAGAACTACGAGCAGTACTTC
.	.	TRBJ2-7	TRBV11-1	CASSLAGADEQYF	TGTGCCAGCAGCTTAGCCGGCGCGGACGAGCAGTACTTC
.	.	TRBJ1-1	TRBV7-2	CASSLEGVDMNTEAFF	TGTGCCAGCAGCTTAGAAGGGGTGGATATGAACACTGAAGCTTTCTTT
TRBD1	.	TRBJ2-3	TRBV6-6	CASSYSLDRPTDTQYF	TGTGCCAGCAGTTACTCGCTGGACAGGCCCACAGATACGCAGTATTTT
TRBD1	.	TRBJ2-3	TRBV4-2	CASSSRGLSTDTQYF	TGTGCCAGCAGTTCCAGGGGGCTGAGCACAGATACGCAGTATTTT
.	.	TRBJ1-2	TRBV6-6	CASSYVEAHGYTF	TGTGCCAGCAGTTACGTGGAGGCCCATGGGTACACCTTC
.	.	TRBJ1-1	TRBV27	CASSPQGSGVAFF	TGTGCCAGCAGTCCACAGGGATCCGGAGTGGCTTTCTTT
.	.	TRBJ2-4	TRBV7-2	CASSQALTTVKNIQYF	TGTGCCAGCAGCCAAGCCCTCACCACAGTCAAAAACATTCAGTACTTC
TRBD1	.	TRBJ2-1	TRBV7-2	CASGEGDSSYNEQFF	TGTGCCAGCGGCGAAGGGGACAGCTCCTACAATGAGCAGTTCTTC
TRBD1	.	TRBJ2-5	TRBV5-4	CASSLWTGGRETQYF	TGTGCCAGCAGCTTATGGACAGGGGGCCGGGAGACCCAGTACTTC
TRBD1	.	TRBJ2-7	TRBV4-3	CASSQEFPGQANSYEQYF	TGCGCCAGCAGCCAAGAGTTCCCGGGACAGGCTAACTCCTACGAGCAGTACTTC
.	.	TRBJ2-1	TRBV7-2	CASSWGSALDNEQFF	TGTGCCAGCAGCTGGGGCAGTGCCCTTGACAATGAGCAGTTCTTC
.	.	TRBJ2-1	TRBV7-9	CASSLGGYEQFF	TGTGCCAGCAGCTTAGGGGGATATGAGCAGTTCTTC
TRBD1	.	TRBJ1-6	TRBV5-6	CASSFGGRGPFNSPLHF	TGTGCCAGCAGCTTCGGAGGGAGGGGGCCCTTTAATTCACCCCTCCACTTT
.	.	TRBJ1-4	TRBV2	CASSEGQGWEKLFF	TGTGCCAGCAGTGAAGGGCAGGGCTGGGAAAAACTGTTTTTT
.	.	TRBJ2-2	TRBV11-3	CASSSDGELFF	TGTGCCAGCAGCTCGGATGGGGAGCTGTTTTTT
.	.	TRBJ1-2	TRBV7-9	CASSDKDLNPGYTF	TGTGCCAGCAGTGATAAGGACCTAAACCCTGGCTACACCTTC
.	.	TRBJ1-3	TRBV7-9	CASSQGPESRGNTIYF	TGTGCCAGCAGCCAAGGGCCAGAGAGTCGCGGAAACACCATATATTTT
TRBD1	.	TRBJ1-1	TRBV19	CASSWTGDTEAFF	TGTGCCAGTAGCTGGACAGGGGACACTGAAGCTTTCTTT
.	once	TRBJ1-1	TRBV7-3	CASSSWGDTEAFF	TGTGCCAGCAGCTCCTGGGGGGACACTGAAGCTTTCTTT
.	.	TRBJ2-1	TRBV10-3	CAIMSADHEQFF	TGTGCCATCATGTCGGCGGACCATGAGCAGTTCTTC
.	.	TRBJ2-3	TRBV19	CASTLPDEGFPDTQYF	TGTGCCAGTACTCTCCCCGATGAGGGGTTCCCAGATACGCAGTATTTT
.	.	TRBJ1-2	TRBV29-1	CSVAGTLGYTF	TGCAGCGTTGCAGGGACCCTTGGCTACACCTTC
.	.	TRBJ1-2	TRBV18	CASSPLSFDRSNGYTF	TGTGCCAGCTCACCTCTCTCATTTGACAGAAGTAATGGCTACACCTTC